This entry lists 26 T cell receptor beta chains sequenced from one sample in a study of identical twins. Each CDR3 protein gets one entry after TCRdb re-called the 5' RACE reads with MiXCR. The sample consists of about 520,000 distinct CDR3 sequences, approximately 22% of them appearing once. In addition, the sample was reused for a study of T cells expressing NK-cell markers.

Sequencing used CD4+ T cells sorted from blood. All receptors come from a woman younger than 35 in good health.

To note about this clonotype: The conserved phenylalanine or tryptophan is not found at the CDR3 terminus, so this likely reflects a read error. The V and J genes are TRBV20-1 and TRBJ2-2; a weak D match, TRBD1 (6 bases). With 4 bases removed from V and 7 bases from J, the gap between germline ends came to 10 bases. Germline-derived CDR1 and CDR2 are DFQATT and SNEGSKA (reference sequence). This CDR3 has 12 amino acids. Here the CDR3 reads CSATQGHGELFS. CDR3 coding DNA: TGCAGTGCTACACAGGGTCACGGGGAGCTGTTTTCT.

The chain couples TRBV10-3 to TRBJ1-5; no firm D call. Per the germline V gene, CDR1 is ENHRY and CDR2 is SYGVKD. This CDR3 comprises 15 residues. The V gene lost 10 bases and the J gene lost 5 bases, with 21 bases spanning the gap. The DNA for the CDR3 is TGTGCCACGAGATCCCGGCAGGAGGGCTATCAGCCCCAGCATTTT. This translates into CATRSRQEGYQPQHF.

This chain links TRBV5-1 with TRBJ2-5, with 15 positions matching TRBD2. CDR1 is SGHRS and CDR2 is YFSETQ in the germline V gene. This CDR3 has 15 residues. J was trimmed by 4 bases and V by 4 bases; bases with no gene match: 2. The CDR3 bases are TGCGCCAGCAGCGAGGGACTAGCGGGGGGAGAGACCCAGTACTTC. This codes for CASSEGLAGGETQYF.

The gene calls are TRBV7-8 and TRBJ2-7; 8 nucleotides agree with TRBD2. This CDR3 has 13 residues. CDR1 is SGHVS, CDR2 FQNEAQ, per germline. The V gene end was trimmed by 3 bases and the J gene end by 5 bases; junction bases not matched to a gene: 3. CDR3 in DNA: TGTGCCAGCAGCTTGAGAGCGGGGGACGAGCAGTACTTC. It yields the protein CASSLRAGDEQYF.

This chain uses TRBV20-1 with TRBJ2-1; 13 bases line up with TRBD2. V dropped 4 bases and J dropped 3; count of bases not matched to a gene: 6. Germline-derived CDR1 and CDR2 are DFQATT and SNEGSKA (reference sequence). CDR3 size: 16 residues. This CDR3 is CSAKGTSGDFYNEQFF. The CDR3 DNA reads TGCAGTGCTAAGGGGACTAGCGGGGACTTCTACAATGAGCAGTTCTTC.

This clonotype was detected ten times or more. The chain employs TRBV6-1 and TRBJ1-2; TRBD1 aligns across 9 bases. Germline loops: CDR1 MNHNS, CDR2 SASEGT. The CDR3 covers 14 residues. With V trimmed by 8 bases and J by 2 bases, 6 bases remained unmatched. The CDR3 coding sequence is TGTGCCAGCGGACGGACAGGGGAGAACTATGGCTACACCTTC. Its translation is CASGRTGENYGYTF.

The gene calls are TRBV4-3 and TRBJ2-6, with D unresolved. Germline V CDR1 and CDR2: LGHNA, YSLEER. The V end was cut by 2 bases, the J end by 0 bases, with 11 bases between. The CDR3 totals 17 residues. CDR3 loop: CASSQSVGYSGANVLTF. CDR3 in DNA: TGCGCCAGCAGCCAATCGGTGGGCTACTCTGGGGCCAACGTCCTGACTTTC.

The V and J genes are TRBV11-2 and TRBJ1-3; D might be TRBD1 (5 bases). The germline gives CDR1 SGHAT, CDR2 FQNNGV. The CDR3 consists of 13 residues. Trimming took off 5 bases at V and 4 bases at J, with 9 bases between the two ends. This CDR3 is CASSVDRGNTIYF. The CDR3 DNA reads as TGTGCCAGCAGCGTCGACAGAGGAAACACCATATATTTT.

This clonotype was seen a handful of times. The chain combines TRBV2 with TRBJ2-5; D is possibly TRBD2 (6 bases). The V end was cut by 11 bases, the J end by 5 bases, with 15 bases between. This CDR3 has 12 residues. Germline-derived CDR1 and CDR2 are SNHLY and FYNNEI. The CDR3 loop reads CAGGTAGETQYF. The DNA for the CDR3 is TGTGCCGGCGGGACCGCGGGGGAGACCCAGTACTTC.

This clonotype was counted only a few times. This chain links TRBV7-9 with TRBJ1-2; D may be TRBD1 (5 bases). Germline V gene lookup returns CDR1 SEHNR and CDR2 FQNEAQ (reference sequence). This CDR3 comprises 13 residues. Deletions cut 5 bases from V and 2 bases from J, with 9 bases between. The CDR3 is CASSAGLNYGYTF. The CDR3, as DNA: TGTGCCAGCAGCGCAGGGTTGAACTATGGCTACACCTTC.

DNA for the CDR3: TGCAGTGCTAGTACGACGCGGAATGAGCAGTTCTTC. It specifies CSASTTRNEQFF. The chain employs TRBV20-1 and TRBJ2-1; D ambiguous. The CDR3 has 12 amino acids. Germline lookup yields CDR1 DFQATT and CDR2 SNEGSKA (reference sequence). Trimming stripped 3 bases from V and 7 bases from J, with 10 bases between.

This clonotype turned up a few times. The chain is built from TRBV20-1 and TRBJ1-2; D perhaps matches TRBD1 (5 bases). CDR1 DFQATT and CDR2 SNEGSKA come from the germline V gene (reference sequence). Trimming took 6 bases from V and 0 from J, leaving 8 bases between them. The CDR3 is 12 amino acids. CDR3 in amino acids: CSAWTTNYGYTF. CDR3 sequence (DNA): TGCAGTGCATGGACAACTAACTATGGCTACACCTTC.

The chain links TRBV6-1 to TRBJ1-5; 11 nucleotides align to TRBD1. Per the germline V gene, CDR1 is MNHNS and CDR2 is SASEGT. The CDR3 loop spans 14 amino acids. The V segment lost 5 bases and the J segment 5 bases; nucleotides outside the gene matches: 2. The DNA for the CDR3 is TGTGCCAGCAGTCGGACAGGGGGCCATCAGCCCCAGCATTTT. Encoded protein: CASSRTGGHQPQHF.

This clonotype turned up a few times. The chain recombines TRBV20-1 with TRBJ1-2, with D possibly TRBD1 on 5 matching bases. The V end lost 4 bases, the J end lost 4 bases, and 10 bases lay between the germline ends. The germline V gene encodes CDR1 DFQATT and CDR2 SNEGSKA (reference sequence). CDR3 length: 12 residues. The CDR3: CSATGSIYGYTF. The CDR3 DNA reads TGCAGTGCTACAGGGTCTATCTATGGCTACACCTTC.

The J gene is TRBJ2-3, the V gene TRBV7-2, with D possibly called TRBD1 or TRBD2 (5 bases each). The CDR3 covers 17 residues. Germline V gene data show CDR1 as SGHTA and CDR2 as FQGNSA. V was clipped by 1 base and J by 1 base, with 15 bases between them. In nucleotides, the CDR3 is TGTGCCAGCAGCTTAGGGTTTGGGGGAAGCGGCACAGATACGCAGTATTTT. It encodes CASSLGFGGSGTDTQYF.

The sample holds a few counts of this clonotype. The chain combines TRBV5-1 with TRBJ2-2, with D perhaps TRBD1 or TRBD2 (7 bases each). Looked up from germline, CDR1 is SGHRS and CDR2 is YFSETQ. CDR3 length equals 16 residues. Trimming took 10 bases from V and 0 from J, leaving 19 bases between them. This CDR3 reads CASSSGGTANTGELFF. CDR3 DNA sequence: TGCGCCTCTTCCTCCGGGGGGACAGCGAACACCGGGGAGCTGTTTTTT. The full variable domain, with the rest looked up from reference TRBV5-1 and TRBJ2-2, is KAGVTQTPRYLIKTRGQQVTLSCSPISGHRSVSWYQQTPGQGLQFLFEYFSETQRNKGNFPGRFSGRQFSNSRSEMNVSTLELGDSALYLCASSSGGTANTGELFFGEGSRLTVL.

This clonotype appeared a few times. This rearrangement joins TRBV9 to TRBJ2-5, with 8 bases fitting TRBD1. V shed 3 bases and J 4 bases; nucleotides not matched to a gene: 5. The CDR3 is 14 residues long. Germline V gene data show CDR1 as SGDLS and CDR2 as YYNGEE. The CDR3 loop is CASSAGTGGETQYF. DNA for the CDR3: TGTGCCAGCAGCGCCGGGACAGGAGGAGAGACCCAGTACTTC.

This rearrangement joins TRBV12-3 or TRBV12-4 to TRBJ1-3; no firm D call. There are 14 residues in the CDR3. Trimming left V 2 bases short and J 0 bases short, with 5 bases between. This CDR3 reads CASSLILSGNTIYF. CDR3 bases: TGTGCCAGCAGTTTAATTCTCTCTGGAAACACCATATATTTT.

This clonotype was found many times. The chain is built from TRBV20-1 and TRBJ2-7, with D maybe TRBD2 (6 bases). CDR1 and CDR2 (germline): DFQATT, SNEGSKA (reference sequence). The CDR3 sequence is 13 residues long. Between the trimmed V and J ends, which lost 3 bases and 2 bases, there was a span of 11 bases. CDR3 loop: CSASSGGAYEQYF. The CDR3 DNA is TGCAGTGCTAGCTCCGGGGGAGCCTACGAGCAGTACTTC.

The V and J genes are TRBV20-1 and TRBJ2-1, with 7 positions matching TRBD2. Germline V CDR1 and CDR2: DFQATT, SNEGSKA (reference sequence). CDR3 size: 14 residues. J gave up 4 bases and V 4 bases, and 7 bases lay outside the gene matches. CDR3 bases: TGCAGTGCTATCATAACGGGGGGTTACAATGAGCAGTTCTTC. This sequence encodes CSAIITGGYNEQFF.

This clonotype was observed a handful of times. This rearrangement joins TRBV20-1 to TRBJ2-7; perhaps TRBD1 as D (6 bases). The CDR3 is made up of 14 amino acids. Deletions cut 2 bases from V and 3 bases from J, with 14 bases between. Germline-derived CDR1 and CDR2 are DFQATT and SNEGSKA (reference sequence). The CDR3 protein is CSARRSGHNYEQYF. In DNA, the CDR3 is TGCAGTGCTAGAAGGTCGGGACACAACTACGAGCAGTACTTC.

The J gene is TRBJ2-4, the V gene TRBV3-1; unclear D gene. In germline, CDR1 is LGHDT, CDR2 YNNKEL (reference sequence). The length of the CDR3 is 12 residues. V was pared by 3 bases and J by 6 bases, with 6 bases between. The CDR3 spells CASSHHANIQYF. DNA for the CDR3: TGTGCCAGCAGCCACCATGCAAACATTCAGTACTTC.

This clonotype has more than one count but fewer than ten. The V and J genes are TRBV20-1 and TRBJ1-3; D possibly corresponds to TRBD1 (6 bases). The germline gives CDR1 DFQATT, CDR2 SNEGSKA (reference sequence). Trimming pared 5 bases from V and 2 bases from J, leaving 25 bases between. The CDR3 covers 18 residues. CDR3 residues: CSAHKGGRFLKTGNTIYF. For the CDR3, the DNA is TGCAGTGCTCATAAAGGGGGGCGCTTTCTTAAGACTGGAAACACCATATATTTT.

The sample holds many counts of this clonotype. The rearrangement links TRBV4-3 to TRBJ1-2; no definite D call. Germline V lookup: CDR1 LGHNA, CDR2 YSLEER. The CDR3 consists of 12 residues. Trimming pared 0 bases from V and 12 bases from J, leaving 11 bases between. The CDR3 is CASSQDGVMNTF. The CDR3 coding sequence is TGCGCCAGCAGCCAAGATGGCGTGATGAACACCTTC.

This clonotype was found a few times. The chain couples TRBV3-1 to TRBJ2-1; no clear D. V was clipped by 8 bases and J by 9 bases, with 14 bases between them. The germline V gene encodes CDR1 LGHDT and CDR2 YNNKEL (reference sequence). The CDR3 consists of 12 residues. As DNA, the CDR3 is TGTGCCAGCGGGGTCCCCTGGGGTGAGCAGTTCTTC. Translation: CASGVPWGEQFF.

CDR3 nucleotides: TGCAGTGCTCTTAGGCGACTAGCGGGTAATGAGCAGTTCTTC. Translating it yields CSALRRLAGNEQFF. V and J are TRBV20-1 and TRBJ2-1; TRBD2 matches 10 bases. Germline V CDR1 and CDR2: DFQATT, SNEGSKA (reference sequence). V lost 5 bases, J lost 7 bases, and 8 bases stayed unmatched. The CDR3 loop spans 14 amino acids.